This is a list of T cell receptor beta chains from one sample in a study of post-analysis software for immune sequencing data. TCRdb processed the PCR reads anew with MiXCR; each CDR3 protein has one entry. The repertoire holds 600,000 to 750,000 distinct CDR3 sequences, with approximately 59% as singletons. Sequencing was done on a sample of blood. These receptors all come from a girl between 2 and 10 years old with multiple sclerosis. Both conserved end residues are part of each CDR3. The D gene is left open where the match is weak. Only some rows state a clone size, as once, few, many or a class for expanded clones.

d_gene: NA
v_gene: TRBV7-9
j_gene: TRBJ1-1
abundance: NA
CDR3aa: CASSLLRGEGAEAFF
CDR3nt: TGTGCCAGCAGCTTACTCCGGGGCGAGGGCGCTGAAGCTTTCTTT

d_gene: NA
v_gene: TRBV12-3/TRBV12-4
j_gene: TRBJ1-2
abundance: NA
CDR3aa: CASSLAGGLYGYTF
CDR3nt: TGTGCCAGCAGTTTAGCCGGGGGCCTCTATGGCTACACCTTC

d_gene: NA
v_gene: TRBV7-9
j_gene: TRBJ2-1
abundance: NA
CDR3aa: CASSSPLGDEQFF
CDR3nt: TGTGCCAGCAGCTCCCCCTTAGGCGATGAGCAGTTCTTC

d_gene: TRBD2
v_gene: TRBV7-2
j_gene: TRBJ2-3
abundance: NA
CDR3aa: CASSYRTSGTDTQYF
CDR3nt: TGTGCCAGCAGCTACCGGACTAGCGGCACAGATACGCAGTATTTT

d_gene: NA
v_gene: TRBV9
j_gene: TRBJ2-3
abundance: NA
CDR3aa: CASSGGITDTQYF
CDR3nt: TGTGCCAGCAGCGGGGGTATCACAGATACGCAGTATTTT

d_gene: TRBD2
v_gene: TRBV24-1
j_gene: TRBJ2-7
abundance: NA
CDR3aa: CATSDPGLAGQKGSYEQYF
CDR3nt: TGTGCCACCAGTGATCCGGGACTAGCGGGGCAAAAAGGCTCCTACGAGCAGTACTTC

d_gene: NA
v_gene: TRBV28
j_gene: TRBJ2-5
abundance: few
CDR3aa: CASSLIRGLQETQYF
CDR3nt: TGTGCCAGCAGTTTAATTCGGGGGCTTCAAGAGACCCAGTACTTC

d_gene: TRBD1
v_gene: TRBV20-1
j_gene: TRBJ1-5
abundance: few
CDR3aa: CSLHRGGNQPQHF
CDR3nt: TGCAGCCTCCACAGGGGAGGGAATCAGCCCCAGCATTTT

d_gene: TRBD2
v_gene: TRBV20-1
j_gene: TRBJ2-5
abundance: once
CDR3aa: CSARDDRSIGREGETQYF
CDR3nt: TGCAGTGCTAGAGATGATAGAAGTATAGGGCGGGAGGGAGAGACCCAGTACTTC

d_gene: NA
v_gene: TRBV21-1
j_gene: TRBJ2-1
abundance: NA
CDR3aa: CASSTFSGLNRPFF
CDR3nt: TGTGCCAGCAGCACCTTCAGCGGACTAAACCGACCGTTCTTC

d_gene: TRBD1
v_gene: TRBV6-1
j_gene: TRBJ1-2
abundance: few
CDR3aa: CASRGQLYGYTF
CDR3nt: TGTGCCAGCAGGGGACAGCTCTATGGCTACACCTTC

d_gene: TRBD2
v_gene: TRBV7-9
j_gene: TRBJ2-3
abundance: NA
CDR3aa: CASSPSGVTQYF
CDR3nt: TGTGCCAGCAGCCCTAGCGGGGTAACGCAGTATTTT

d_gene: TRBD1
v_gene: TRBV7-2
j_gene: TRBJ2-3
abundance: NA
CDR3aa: CASSLGRGLTPSTATQYF
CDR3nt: TGTGCCAGCAGCTTAGGAAGGGGGCTGACACCGAGCACAGCTACGCAGTATTTT

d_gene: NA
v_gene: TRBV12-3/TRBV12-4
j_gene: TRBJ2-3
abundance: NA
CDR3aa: CASIPAGGRGDTQYF
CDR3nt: TGTGCCAGCATCCCAGCCGGGGGGCGAGGAGATACGCAGTATTTT

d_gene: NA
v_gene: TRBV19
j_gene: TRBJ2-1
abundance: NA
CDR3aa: CASSIGTFDNEQFF
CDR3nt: TGTGCCAGTAGTATAGGGACTTTCGACAATGAGCAGTTCTTC

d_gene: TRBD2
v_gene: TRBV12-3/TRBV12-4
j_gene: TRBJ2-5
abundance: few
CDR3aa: CASSFPGAGGQETQYF
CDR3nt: TGTGCCAGCAGTTTTCCGGGAGCGGGGGGACAAGAGACCCAGTACTTC

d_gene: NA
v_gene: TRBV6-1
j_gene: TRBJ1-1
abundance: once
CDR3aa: CASRQERLNTEAFF
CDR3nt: TGTGCCAGCAGGCAGGAGCGCCTGAACACTGAAGCTTTCTTT

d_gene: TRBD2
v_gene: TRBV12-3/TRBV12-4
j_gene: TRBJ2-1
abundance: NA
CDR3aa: CASSSVAGGPRSEQFF
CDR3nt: TGTGCCAGCAGTTCGGTAGCGGGGGGGCCACGAAGTGAGCAGTTCTTC

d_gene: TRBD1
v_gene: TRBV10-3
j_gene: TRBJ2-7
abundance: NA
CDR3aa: CAISGPSGTDDEQYF
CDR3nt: TGTGCCATCAGTGGCCCTTCGGGGACAGATGACGAGCAGTACTTC

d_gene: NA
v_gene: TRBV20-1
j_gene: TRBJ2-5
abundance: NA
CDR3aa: CSATWEKETQYF
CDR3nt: TGCAGTGCCACCTGGGAGAAGGAGACCCAGTACTTC

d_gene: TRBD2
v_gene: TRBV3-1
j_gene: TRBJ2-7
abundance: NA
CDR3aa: CASSQGRRLAVSEQYF
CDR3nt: TGTGCCAGCAGCCAAGGGAGGCGACTAGCGGTCTCCGAGCAGTACTTC

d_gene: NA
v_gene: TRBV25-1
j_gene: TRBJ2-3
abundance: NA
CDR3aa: CASSEFGSVTDTQYF
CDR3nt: TGTGCCAGCAGTGAGTTTGGGTCAGTCACAGATACGCAGTATTTT

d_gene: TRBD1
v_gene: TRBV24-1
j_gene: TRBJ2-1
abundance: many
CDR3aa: CATSARTGGRNEQFF
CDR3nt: TGTGCCACCAGTGCCAGGACAGGGGGAAGAAATGAGCAGTTCTTC

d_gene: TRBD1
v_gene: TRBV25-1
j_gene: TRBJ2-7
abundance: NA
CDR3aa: CASPSRDRGRVYEQYF
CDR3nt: TGTGCCAGCCCCTCCCGCGACAGGGGGCGAGTCTACGAGCAGTACTTC

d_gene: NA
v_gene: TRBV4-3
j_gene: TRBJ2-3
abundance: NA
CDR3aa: CASSQVLSGIGTDTQYF
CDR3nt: TGCGCCAGCAGCCAAGTCTTAAGTGGAATCGGCACAGATACGCAGTATTTT

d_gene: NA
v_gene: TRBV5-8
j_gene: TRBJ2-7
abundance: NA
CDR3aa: CASSFFRSSGRATYEQYF
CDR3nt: TGTGCCAGCAGCTTCTTTCGGTCGTCGGGCAGGGCAACCTACGAGCAGTACTTC

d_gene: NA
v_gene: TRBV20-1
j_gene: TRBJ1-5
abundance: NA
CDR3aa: CSALHPTQGLVSNQPQHF
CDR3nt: TGCAGTGCTCTCCATCCAACCCAGGGGTTAGTGAGCAATCAGCCCCAGCATTTT

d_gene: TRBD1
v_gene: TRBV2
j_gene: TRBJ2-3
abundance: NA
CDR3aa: CASRADRGLDTQYF
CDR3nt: TGTGCCAGCAGGGCGGACAGGGGGCTAGATACGCAGTATTTT